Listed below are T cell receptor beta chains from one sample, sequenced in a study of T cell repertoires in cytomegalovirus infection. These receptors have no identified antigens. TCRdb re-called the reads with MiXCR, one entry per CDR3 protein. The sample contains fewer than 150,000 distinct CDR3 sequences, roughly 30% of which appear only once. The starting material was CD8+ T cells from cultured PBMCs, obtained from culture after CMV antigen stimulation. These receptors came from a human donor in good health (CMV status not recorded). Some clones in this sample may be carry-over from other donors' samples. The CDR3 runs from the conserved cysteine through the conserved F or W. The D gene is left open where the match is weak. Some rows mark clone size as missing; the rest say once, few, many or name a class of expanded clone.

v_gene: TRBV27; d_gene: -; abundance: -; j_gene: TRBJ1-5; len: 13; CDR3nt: TGTGCCAGCACCGATGGTGTCGGTCAGCCCCAGCATTTT; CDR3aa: CASTDGVGQPQHF
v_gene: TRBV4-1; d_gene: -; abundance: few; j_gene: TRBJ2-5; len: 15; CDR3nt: TGCGCCAGCAGCCAAGATCCGGGCAGCTCCGAGTCCCAGTACTTC; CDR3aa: CASSQDPGSSESQYF
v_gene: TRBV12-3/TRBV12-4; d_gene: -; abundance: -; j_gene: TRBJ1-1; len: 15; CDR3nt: TGTGCCAGCAGTCCCTGGAGGGGGGAGTACACTGAAGCTTTCTTT; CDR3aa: CASSPWRGEYTEAFF
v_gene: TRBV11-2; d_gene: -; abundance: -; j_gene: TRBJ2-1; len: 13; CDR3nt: TGTGCCAGCACCCTACTTGCCGACAATGAGCAGTTCTTC; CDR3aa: CASTLLADNEQFF
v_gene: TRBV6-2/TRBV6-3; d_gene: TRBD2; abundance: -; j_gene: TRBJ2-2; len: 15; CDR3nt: TGTGCCAGCAGCCATCGGACTAGCGTCACCGGGGAGCTGTTTTTT; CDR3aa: CASSHRTSVTGELFF
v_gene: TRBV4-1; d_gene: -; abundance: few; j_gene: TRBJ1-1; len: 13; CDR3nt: TGCGCCAGCAGCCCCGACAGACGCACTGAAGCTTTCTTT; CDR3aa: CASSPDRRTEAFF
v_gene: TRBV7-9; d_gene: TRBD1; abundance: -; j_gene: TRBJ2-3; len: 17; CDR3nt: TGTGCCAGCAGCGTAGTCTACAGGGGAAGTACGGCAGATACGCAGTATTTT; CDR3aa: CASSVVYRGSTADTQYF
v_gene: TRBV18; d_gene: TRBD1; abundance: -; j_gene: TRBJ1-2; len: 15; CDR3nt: TGTGCCAGCTCAACAGGGGGGACAGAGGTCTATGGCTACACCTTC; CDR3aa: CASSTGGTEVYGYTF
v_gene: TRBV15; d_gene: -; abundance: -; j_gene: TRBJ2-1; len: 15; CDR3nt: TGTGCCACCAGCAGCGGGACGGCGCCATACAATGAGCAGTTCTTC; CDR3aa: CATSSGTAPYNEQFF
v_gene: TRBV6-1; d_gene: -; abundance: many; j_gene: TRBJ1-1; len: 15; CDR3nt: TGTGCCAGCAGTGAATGGGACCCCCCCCGAACTGAAGCTTTCTTT; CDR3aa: CASSEWDPPRTEAFF
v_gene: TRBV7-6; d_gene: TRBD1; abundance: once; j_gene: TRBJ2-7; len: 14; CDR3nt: TGTGCCAGCAGCTTGGGACCGGGACAGTACGAGCAGTACTTC; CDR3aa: CASSLGPGQYEQYF
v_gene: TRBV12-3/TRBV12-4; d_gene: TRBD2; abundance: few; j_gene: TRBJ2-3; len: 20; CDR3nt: TGTGCCAGCAGTTTCTCCCTACGAACTAGCGGGGTCGCTAGCACAGATACGCAGTATTTT; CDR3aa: CASSFSLRTSGVASTDTQYF
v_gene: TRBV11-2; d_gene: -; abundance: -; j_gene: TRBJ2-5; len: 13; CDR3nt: TGTGCCAGCAGCTTTGAGGTCCAAGAGACCCAGTACTTC; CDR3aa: CASSFEVQETQYF
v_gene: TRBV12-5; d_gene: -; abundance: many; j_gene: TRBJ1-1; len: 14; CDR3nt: TGTGCTAGTGGTTTGGACGGGTCGAACACTGAAGCTTTCTTT; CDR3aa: CASGLDGSNTEAFF
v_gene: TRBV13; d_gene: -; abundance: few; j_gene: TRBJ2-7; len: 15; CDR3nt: TGTGCCAGCAGCCTTTTAGCGGTGGGCTCCTACGAGCAGTACTTC; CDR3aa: CASSLLAVGSYEQYF
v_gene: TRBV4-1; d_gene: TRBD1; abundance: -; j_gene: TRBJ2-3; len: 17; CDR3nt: TGCGCCAGCAGCCAAGGGCGGGACAGGGGGAGCACAGATACGCAGTATTTT; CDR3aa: CASSQGRDRGSTDTQYF
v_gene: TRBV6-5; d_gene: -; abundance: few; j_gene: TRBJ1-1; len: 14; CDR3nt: TGTGCCAGCAGTTTACTTCAGGTTAACACTGAAGCTTTCTTT; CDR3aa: CASSLLQVNTEAFF
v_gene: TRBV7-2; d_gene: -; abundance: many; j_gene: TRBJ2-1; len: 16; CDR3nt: TGTGCCAGCAGCTTCCCAGGAACTAGGCCGGACAATGAGCAGTTCTTC; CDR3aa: CASSFPGTRPDNEQFF
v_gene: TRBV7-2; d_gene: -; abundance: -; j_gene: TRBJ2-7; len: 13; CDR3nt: TGTGCCAGCAGCTTAGTTCAGGGCGACGAGCAGTACTTC; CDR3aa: CASSLVQGDEQYF
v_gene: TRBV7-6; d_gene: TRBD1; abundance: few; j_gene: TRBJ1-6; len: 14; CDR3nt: TGTGCCAGCAGGGGAGACAGGGTGGATTCACCCCTCCACTTT; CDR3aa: CASRGDRVDSPLHF
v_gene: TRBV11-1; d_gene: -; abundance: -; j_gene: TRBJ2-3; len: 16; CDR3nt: TGTGCCAGCAGCCCCGGACTAAACCCAGTGGCAGATACGCAGTATTTT; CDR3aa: CASSPGLNPVADTQYF
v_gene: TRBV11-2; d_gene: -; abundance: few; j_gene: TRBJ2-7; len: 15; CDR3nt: TGTGCCAGCAGCCCGACGTCGGACAGTTCCTACGAGCAGTACTTC; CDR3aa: CASSPTSDSSYEQYF
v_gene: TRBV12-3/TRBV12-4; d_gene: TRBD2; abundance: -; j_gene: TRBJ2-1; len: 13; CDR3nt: TGTGCCAGCAGTGATGGGACTACCTCCGAGCAGTTCTTC; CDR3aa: CASSDGTTSEQFF
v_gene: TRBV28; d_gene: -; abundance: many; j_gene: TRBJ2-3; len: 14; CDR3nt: TGTGCCAGCAGTTTACGATCCCGCACAGATACGCAGTATTTT; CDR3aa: CASSLRSRTDTQYF
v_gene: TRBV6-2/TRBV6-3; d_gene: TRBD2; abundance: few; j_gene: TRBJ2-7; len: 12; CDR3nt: TGTGCCAGCAGAGCGGGATACTACGAGCAGTACTTC; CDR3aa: CASRAGYYEQYF
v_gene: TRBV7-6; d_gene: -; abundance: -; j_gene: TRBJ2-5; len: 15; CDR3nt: TGTGCCAGCAGCTGGCAGCGAACTCCTGCAGTGGCCCAGTACTTC; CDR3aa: CASSWQRTPAVAQYF
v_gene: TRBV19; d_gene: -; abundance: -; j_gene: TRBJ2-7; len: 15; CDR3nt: TGTGCCAGTAGTATAGCACGCGGCGGGGTGTCGGAGCAGTACTTC; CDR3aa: CASSIARGGVSEQYF